This T cell receptor (beta chain) was captured by sequencing in a study of T cells in localized non-small cell lung cancer. V lost 5 bases and J 5 bases, leaving 12 bases between the germline ends. Germline assignment: CDR1 LNHDA and CDR2 SQIVND (reference sequence). There are 13 residues in the CDR3. TCRdb's table, derived via immunoSEQ multiplex PCR, lists solely in-frame clones and lacks some. The sample holds tens of thousands of clones, approximately 83% seen once. This clone has just one count. What it recognizes is unknown. Study-wide findings and caveats: Patients showing higher blood T cell density tended to see longer overall survival. Uninvolved adjacent lung showed higher T cell clonality than tumor.

The input for sequencing was peripheral blood, taken before any cancer treatment. The receptor's source is a female donor aged 60 or older with stage II squamous cell lung carcinoma. The chain is built from TRBV19 and TRBJ2-5; the D gene is possibly TRBD2 (7 bases). CDR3 residues: CASSARGGETQYF. The CDR3 DNA sequence: TGTGCCAGTAGTGCCAGGGGAGGGGAGACCCAGTACTTC.